This TCR beta chain was found in a study of OX40 agonist ivuxolimab in advanced cancers. Overall study: Cohort: 80% to 85% men, mean age approximately 64, aged roughly 23 to 79. Study-level points and caveats: A proportion of nonresponders additionally exhibited low normalized T-cell clonal expansion. At 0.1 to 3.0 mg/kg, CD4+ and CD8+ blood T cells expanded clonally by week 6.

The V and J ends lost 7 bases and 0 bases respectively, with 8 bases between them. CDR3 length: 13 residues. In germline, CDR1 is MNHEY, CDR2 SMNVEV (reference sequence). Details on this clone: What it binds is unknown.

This table comes from immunoSEQ multiplex PCR, and its TCRdb copy is limited to in-frame clones, with some not included. This sample has more than 60,000 clones, with around 94% found just once. The TCR was taken from an adult with an advanced solid tumor such as melanoma, head and neck, liver or kidney cancer. The V gene is TRBV27, the J gene TRBJ2-3, with D unresolved. The source was CD4+ or CD8+ T cells sorted from blood, collected in a trial of the OX40 agonist ivuxolimab. The CDR3 region is CASTQVSTDTQYF. CDR3 nucleotide sequence: TGTGCCAGCACCCAGGTTAGCACAGATACGCAGTATTTT.